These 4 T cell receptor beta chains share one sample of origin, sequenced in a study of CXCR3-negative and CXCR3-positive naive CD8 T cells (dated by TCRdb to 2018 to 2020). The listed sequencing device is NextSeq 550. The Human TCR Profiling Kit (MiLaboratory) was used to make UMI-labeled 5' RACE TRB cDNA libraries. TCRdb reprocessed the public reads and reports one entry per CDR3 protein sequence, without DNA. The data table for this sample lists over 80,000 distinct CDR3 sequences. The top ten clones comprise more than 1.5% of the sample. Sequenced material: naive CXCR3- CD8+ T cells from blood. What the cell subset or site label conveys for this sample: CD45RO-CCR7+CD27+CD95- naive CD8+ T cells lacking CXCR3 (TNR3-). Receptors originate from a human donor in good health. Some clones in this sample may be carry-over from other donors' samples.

The CDR3 protein is CASSFGSGGANNEQFF. The V gene is TRBV28, the J gene TRBJ2-1; TCRdb selects TRBD2, and the lack of DNA leaves this call unchecked. The CDR3 totals 16 residues. From germline, CDR1 is MDHEN and CDR2 SYDVKM.

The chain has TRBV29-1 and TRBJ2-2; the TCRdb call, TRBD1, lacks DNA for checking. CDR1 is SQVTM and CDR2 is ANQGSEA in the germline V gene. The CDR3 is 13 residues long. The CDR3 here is CSAKGTDTGELFF.

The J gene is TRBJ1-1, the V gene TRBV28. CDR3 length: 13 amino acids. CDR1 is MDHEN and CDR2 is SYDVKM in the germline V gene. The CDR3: CASSLFRGTEAFF.

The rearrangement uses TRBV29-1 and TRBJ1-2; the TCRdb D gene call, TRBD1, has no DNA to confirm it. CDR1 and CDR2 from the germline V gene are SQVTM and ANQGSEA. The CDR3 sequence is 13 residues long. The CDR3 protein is CSVDWGLSYGYTF.